A single sample gave rise to the 16 T cell receptor beta chains below, sequenced in a study of read filtering for tumor transcriptome and immune sequencing. This library used around 400 ng RNA and molecular barcoded adaptors spanning alpha/delta and beta/gamma chains. TCRdb passed the reads through MiXCR, listing each CDR3 protein once. Of under 80,000 distinct CDR3 sequences in the sample, roughly 19% are singletons; the top ten hold around 15%. The specimen sequenced was a population of CD138-negative cells sorted from bone marrow. These receptors were collected from a donor at least 40 years old with multiple myeloma.

V gene TRBV10-3 combines with J gene TRBJ1-1, with D hard to call. The CDR3 loop spans 11 amino acids. With 6 bases removed from V and 8 bases from J, the gap between germline ends came to 10 bases. The V gene's germline CDR1 is ENHRY and CDR2 SYGVKD. In DNA, the CDR3 is TGTGCCATCAGGGTGGCGGCGGAAGCTTTCTTT. Residues: CAIRVAAEAFF.

The chain joins TRBV28 to TRBJ1-5; tentative D call: TRBD1 (5 bases). The CDR3 sequence is 17 residues long. Between the trimmed V and J ends, which lost 3 bases and 0 bases, there was a span of 15 bases. Germline CDR1 is MDHEN and CDR2 is SYDVKM. CDR3 nucleotide sequence: TGTGCCAGCAGTTTGAGTCTGGGGGTCTATAGCAATCAGCCCCAGCATTTT. Encoded protein: CASSLSLGVYSNQPQHF.

This clonotype appeared many times. One junction end does not reproduce the germline sequence, and a read error may be involved. The chain employs TRBV5-1 and TRBJ1-1; D gene uncertain. This CDR3 is built from 13 residues. CDR1 is SGHRS, CDR2 YFSETQ, per germline. In DNA, the CDR3 is TGTGCCAGCAGCTTACTCGGGAACACTGAAGCTTTCTTT. Its translation: CASSLLGNTEAFF.

This clonotype came up a few times. A much larger clone differs from this one at a single base, so this may be a read error. This CDR3 reads CSVIRVSTEAFF. CDR3 nucleotide sequence: TGCAGCGTTATCAGGGTGAGCACTGAAGCTTTCTTT. The chain has TRBV29-1 and TRBJ1-1; D possibly corresponds to TRBD1 (5 bases). CDR1 and CDR2 from the germline V gene are SQVTM and ANQGSEA. There are 12 residues in the CDR3. V lost 5 bases and J 4 bases, leaving 11 bases between the germline ends.

Remarks on this clonotype: No conserved phenylalanine or tryptophan ends this CDR3, so it is likely a read error. The V and J genes are TRBV20-1 and TRBJ1-4; 8 bases are a match to TRBD1. Germline assignment: CDR1 DFQATT and CDR2 SNEGSKA (reference sequence). After removal of 3 bases from V and 3 bases from J, the junction contained 6 bases not matched to a gene. This CDR3 region has 15 residues. CDR3 nucleotide sequence: TGCAGTGCTAGGGGCCAGGGGGCGGCTAATGAAAAACTGTTTTAT. Amino acid sequence: CSARGQGAANEKLFY.

The rearrangement links TRBV20-1 to TRBJ1-1; 8 nucleotides match TRBD1. Trimming took 6 bases from V and 4 from J; bases not matched to a gene: 4. The CDR3 is 12 residues long. The germline V gene encodes CDR1 DFQATT and CDR2 SNEGSKA (reference sequence). The CDR3 DNA reads as TGCAGTGCGGTACAGGGGGTCACTGAAGCTTTCTTT. The encoded protein is CSAVQGVTEAFF.

The rearrangement joins TRBV24-1 to TRBJ2-2; D call uncertain. The CDR3 consists of 17 residues. Germline V gene data show CDR1 as KGHDR and CDR2 as SFDVKD. V gave up 4 bases and J gave up 0 bases, with 14 bases separating them. CDR3 sequence (DNA): TGTGCCACCAGTGACCCAGGCGTGGATGCGAACACCGGGGAGCTGTTTTTT. The encoded protein is CATSDPGVDANTGELFF.

This clonotype was seen repeatedly, ten times or more. This chain uses TRBV9 with TRBJ2-1; the match to TRBD2 covers 12 bases. From germline, CDR1 is SGDLS and CDR2 YYNGEE. The CDR3 is 16 amino acids. The V segment lost 3 bases and the J segment 4 bases; nucleotides outside the gene matches: 5. CDR3 nucleotide sequence: TGTGCCAGCAGCGAGGGACTAGCGGGTTTATACAATGAGCAGTTCTTC. Protein sequence: CASSEGLAGLYNEQFF.

The J gene is TRBJ2-7, the V gene TRBV28; 10 bases are a match to TRBD2. CDR1 and CDR2 from the germline V gene are MDHEN and SYDVKM. This CDR3 has 19 residues. V shed 5 bases, J shed 4 bases, and the junction held 20 bases outside the gene matches. CDR3 sequence reads: CASSMDSGAGGPIQYEQYF. In nucleotides, the CDR3 is TGTGCCAGCAGTATGGATAGTGGAGCGGGAGGGCCAATTCAGTACGAGCAGTACTTC.

This clonotype was detected many times. This sequence joins TRBV7-2 and TRBJ2-5; 10 bases fit TRBD2. Trimming removed 3 bases from V and 5 bases from J; junction bases left unmatched: 9. The germline CDR1 and CDR2 sequences are SGHTA and FQGNSA. The CDR3 runs to 16 residues. The CDR3 sequence: CASSFRSGGVGETQYF. CDR3 sequence (DNA): TGTGCCAGCAGCTTCCGGAGCGGGGGGGTCGGTGAGACCCAGTACTTC. Complete variable domain (other parts from reference TRBV7-2 and TRBJ2-5): GAGVSQSPSNKVTEKGKDVELRCDPISGHTALYWYRQSLGQGLEFLIYFQGNSAPDKSGLPSDRFSAERTGGSVSTLTIQRTQQEDSAVYLCASSFRSGGVGETQYFGPGTRLLVL.

This clonotype was seen ten or more times. The rearrangement links TRBV15 to TRBJ2-5; D is ambiguous. Germline V gene lookup returns CDR1 LNHNV and CDR2 YYDKDF (reference sequence). The CDR3 totals 14 residues. Trimming took 1 base from V and 5 from J, leaving 11 bases between them. This CDR3 is CATSRAGQWETQYF. The CDR3 nucleotides are TGTGCCACCAGCAGAGCCGGGCAGTGGGAGACCCAGTACTTC.

This clonotype was found many times. The chain links TRBV7-2 to TRBJ2-3; the D call may be TRBD1 or TRBD2 (5 bases each). Germline V gives CDR1 SGHTA, CDR2 FQGNSA. Trimming stripped 5 bases from V and 7 bases from J, with 16 bases between. This CDR3 region has 14 residues. The CDR3 reads CASSRDAQAHTQYF. DNA for the CDR3: TGTGCCAGCAGCCGGGACGCCCAGGCACATACGCAGTATTTT.

This clonotype came up once. The junction differs from germline at one of its ends, possibly a read error. This rearrangement joins TRBV7-9 to TRBJ1-6; D not resolved. The CDR3 sequence is 13 residues long. Germline V CDR1 and CDR2: SEHNR, FQNEAQ (reference sequence). CDR3 in DNA: TGTGCCAGCAGCCTCCTGGGAAATTCACCCCTCCGCTTT. This codes for CASSLLGNSPLRF.

This clonotype occurred many times. The chain couples TRBV28 to TRBJ2-1; D uncertain. The V end lost 6 bases, the J end lost 10 bases, and 16 bases lay between the germline ends. This CDR3 region has 13 residues. Germline CDR1 is MDHEN and CDR2 is SYDVKM. The CDR3 reads CASSLQLQGEQFF. The CDR3 nucleotides read TGTGCCAGCAGCCTCCAGCTCCAAGGGGAGCAGTTCTTC.

In its sample, this clonotype was seen many times. This chain joins TRBV5-5 and TRBJ2-1; no reliable D call. This CDR3 is 15 amino acids long. Germline CDR1 is SGHKS and CDR2 is YYEKEE (reference sequence). Trimming took 2 bases from V and 7 from J, leaving 16 bases between them. CDR3 in amino acids: CASSFALRAFNEQFF. The CDR3 nucleotides are TGTGCCAGCAGCTTCGCCCTCCGGGCATTTAATGAGCAGTTCTTC.

For the CDR3, the DNA is TGCAGTGCTAGAGATCAAGCAACAGGGTCTATTAGGCGGGAGACCCAGTACTTC. This translates into CSARDQATGSIRRETQYF. The V and J genes are TRBV20-1 and TRBJ2-5, with D maybe TRBD1 (6 bases). CDR1 DFQATT and CDR2 SNEGSKA come from the germline V gene (reference sequence). This CDR3 region has 18 residues. Trimming removed 0 bases at V and 5 bases at J, with 25 bases between.